The 30 T cell receptor beta chains in this list originate from one sample, sequenced in a study of blood T cell repertoires in COVID-19. Method: immunoSEQ multiplex PCR; TCRdb's copy keeps in-frame clones and lacks some. The sample gives about 54,000 clones, about 88% of which show up once; about 8.5% is in the top ten. The specimen sequenced was peripheral blood. Every receptor here comes from a man between 60 and 75 years old with active COVID-19.

V usage is TRBV6-6 and J usage is TRBJ1-1, with 10 bases fitting TRBD1. In germline, CDR1 is MNHNY, CDR2 SVGAGI (reference sequence). CDR3 length: 15 residues. Losses at the gene ends were 9 bases for V and 1 base for J; bases not matched to a gene: 8. CDR3 sequence (DNA): TGTGCCAGTGAGACAGGGGGCGATGCGAACACTGAAGCTTTCTTT. Residues: CASETGGDANTEAFF.

This clone was seen a few times. The V gene is TRBV5-8, the J gene TRBJ2-6; 9 bases agree with TRBD1. With 3 bases clipped from V and 3 bases from J, the junction kept 4 bases outside the gene matches. The CDR3 consists of 16 residues. The V gene's germline CDR1 is SGHTS and CDR2 YDEGEE. CDR3 sequence reads: CASSSGTGRGANVLTF. CDR3 in DNA: TGTGCCAGCAGCTCCGGGACAGGGCGTGGGGCCAACGTCCTGACTTTC.

The table lists this clone with a few counts. The J gene is TRBJ2-3, the V gene TRBV16; possible D gene TRBD2, 5 bases. The germline V gene has CDR1 KGHSY and CDR2 FQNENV. Trimming removed 3 bases at V and 1 base at J, with 8 bases between. This CDR3 region has 14 residues. The CDR3 here is CASSHRAGTDTQYF. In DNA, the CDR3 is TGTGCCAGCAGCCATCGAGCGGGCACAGATACGCAGTATTTT.

This sequence joins TRBV27 and TRBJ2-1; 12 bases match TRBD2. The trim removed 1 base at V and 8 bases at J, leaving 9 bases unmatched. Germline V gives CDR1 MNHEY, CDR2 SMNVEV (reference sequence). This CDR3 has 17 residues. CDR3 sequence (DNA): TGTGCCAGCAGTTTATACCTAGCGGGAGGGCCTAAGGATGAGCAGTTCTTC. As protein: CASSLYLAGGPKDEQFF.

This clone appeared once. The J gene is TRBJ2-5, the V gene TRBV27; possible D gene TRBD1, 6 bases. In germline, CDR1 is MNHEY, CDR2 SMNVEV (reference sequence). The CDR3 consists of 17 residues. V dropped 8 bases and J dropped 1 base, with 23 bases sitting between them. The CDR3 region is CASAGQYRAEFQETQYF. In nucleotides, the CDR3 is TGTGCCAGCGCCGGACAGTACCGGGCAGAATTCCAAGAGACCCAGTACTTC.

This chain joins TRBV6-5 and TRBJ2-2; 9 positions match TRBD1. Germline V gene data show CDR1 as MNHEY and CDR2 as SVGAGI. The V and J ends lost 5 bases and 4 bases, in that order; junction bases with no gene match: 2. The CDR3 is 14 amino acids. DNA of the CDR3: TGTGCCAGCAGTCGGACAGGGGTCACCGGGGAGCTGTTTTTT. Protein: CASSRTGVTGELFF.

V gene TRBV11-2 combines with J gene TRBJ1-3; TRBD1 might be the D (5 bases). Trimming pared 2 bases from V and 4 bases from J, leaving 12 bases between. This CDR3 has 15 residues. Looked up from germline, CDR1 is SGHAT and CDR2 is FQNNGV. In DNA form, the CDR3 reads TGTGCCAGCAGCTTAACCAGGGCTTCCGGAAACACCATATATTTT. Protein: CASSLTRASGNTIYF.

The rearrangement uses TRBV2 and TRBJ2-1, with TRBD2 identical over 8 bases. There are 16 residues in the CDR3. CDR1 SNHLY and CDR2 FYNNEI come from the germline V gene. Germline trimming cut 3 bases from V and 0 bases from J; bases unmatched to any gene: 4. The CDR3 DNA reads as TGTGCCAGCAGTGAGTACGGGAGGGCCTCCTACAATGAGCAGTTCTTC. The encoded protein is CASSEYGRASYNEQFF.

This sequence joins TRBV5-1 and TRBJ2-5; 7 bases are a match to TRBD2. Germline V gene sequence: CDR1 SGHRS, CDR2 YFSETQ. This CDR3 region has 14 residues. V dropped 4 bases and J dropped 5; count of bases not matched to a gene: 8. CDR3 sequence (DNA): TGCGCCAGCAGCCCTGGGCGGGAGTTGGAGACCCAGTACTTC. This gives the protein CASSPGRELETQYF. Together with reference TRBV5-1 and TRBJ2-5, the CDR3 gives the full variable domain: KAGVTQTPRYLIKTRGQQVTLSCSPISGHRSVSWYQQTPGQGLQFLFEYFSETQRNKGNFPGRFSGRQFSNSRSEMNVSTLELGDSALYLCASSPGRELETQYFGPGTRLLVL.

This clone appeared once. This chain uses TRBV7-2 with TRBJ2-3; 7 bases map to TRBD2. V shed 2 bases, J shed 5 bases, and the junction held 10 bases outside the gene matches. The CDR3 loop spans 16 amino acids. Germline-derived CDR1 and CDR2 are SGHTA and FQGNSA. The CDR3 DNA reads as TGTGCCAGCAGCTTATGGGGGGAGGGCGCTAGAGATACGCAGTATTTT. It is translated as CASSLWGEGARDTQYF.

The chain couples TRBV6-6 to TRBJ2-7, with 12 bases fitting TRBD2. The CDR3 consists of 16 residues. Germline CDR1 MNHNY, CDR2 SVGAGI (reference sequence). V shed 5 bases, J shed 2 bases, and the junction held 7 bases outside the gene matches. CDR3 in amino acids: CASSPPSGRDAYEQYF. In DNA form, the CDR3 reads TGTGCCAGCAGTCCCCCTAGCGGGAGGGATGCCTACGAGCAGTACTTC.

The chain employs TRBV1 and TRBJ1-4; the D segment call TRBD1 is taken from the table without a DNA check. TRBV1 is tagged as a pseudogene. The CDR3 is 15 amino acids. The CDR3 sequence: CTSSGTPTTNEKLFF. For the CDR3, the DNA is TGCACCAGCAGCGGGACACCGACAACTAATGAAAAACTGTTTTTT.

The chain joins TRBV10-3 to TRBJ2-5; 12 nucleotides align to TRBD2. With 3 bases clipped from V and 4 bases from J, the junction kept 6 bases outside the gene matches. Germline V gene data show CDR1 as ENHRY and CDR2 as SYGVKD. There are 16 residues in the CDR3. CDR3 sequence reads: CAISDAETSGGETQYF. CDR3 in DNA: TGTGCCATCAGTGATGCCGAGACTAGCGGGGGAGAGACCCAGTACTTC.

The V call is TRBV6-5, the J call TRBJ2-2, with D maybe TRBD2 (5 bases). V shed 6 bases and J shed 4 bases, with 9 bases lying between them. Germline lookup yields CDR1 MNHEY and CDR2 SVGAGI. CDR3 size: 13 residues. The CDR3 DNA reads as TGTGCCAGCAGGAGCCGGGGCACCGGGGAGCTGTTTTTT. Translating it yields CASRSRGTGELFF.

This chain links TRBV7-2 with TRBJ1-6, with 7 bases that match TRBD1. The trim removed 4 bases at V and 9 bases at J, leaving 6 bases unmatched. The length of the CDR3 is 14 residues. Germline values: CDR1 SGHTA, CDR2 FQGNSA. CDR3 nucleotides: TGTGCCAGCAGCTCGACAGGGTCTGGTTCACCCCTCCACTTT. Translated: CASSSTGSGSPLHF. Full variable domain (missing parts from reference TRBV7-2 and TRBJ1-6): GAGVSQSPSNKVTEKGKDVELRCDPISGHTALYWYRQSLGQGLEFLIYFQGNSAPDKSGLPSDRFSAERTGGSVSTLTIQRTQQEDSAVYLCASSSTGSGSPLHFGNGTRLTVT.

The gene calls are TRBV7-9 and TRBJ2-5; tentatively, D is TRBD2 (6 bases). The CDR3 runs 13 residues. Per the germline V gene, CDR1 is SEHNR and CDR2 is FQNEAQ (reference sequence). Deletions cut 3 bases from V and 4 bases from J, with 9 bases between. CDR3: CASSFGGTETQYF. CDR3 DNA sequence: TGTGCCAGCAGCTTCGGCGGGACAGAGACCCAGTACTTC.

The rearrangement joins TRBV5-1 to TRBJ2-7, with 8 bases aligning to TRBD2. Germline CDR1 SGHRS, CDR2 YFSETQ. The V segment lost 0 bases and the J segment 4 bases; nucleotides outside the gene matches: 6. The CDR3 runs to 15 residues. In DNA form, the CDR3 reads TGCGCCAGCAGCTTGGTGGCGGGAGGTATGTACGAGCAGTACTTC. This gives the protein CASSLVAGGMYEQYF.

This chain uses TRBV11-2 with TRBJ2-1; 11 bases line up with TRBD2. The J segment lost 2 bases and the V segment lost 5 bases, leaving 2 bases of the junction unmatched. The germline V gene encodes CDR1 SGHAT and CDR2 FQNNGV. The CDR3 runs 15 residues. The CDR3 is CASSLTSGTYNEQFF. The DNA of the CDR3 is TGTGCCAGCAGCCTGACTAGCGGGACCTACAATGAGCAGTTCTTC. Full variable domain (outside the CDR3, taken from reference TRBV11-2 and TRBJ2-1): EAGVAQSPRYKIIEKRQSVAFWCNPISGHATLYWYQQILGQGPKLLIQFQNNGVVDDSQLPKDRFSAERLKGVDSTLKIQPAKLEDSAVYLCASSLTSGTYNEQFFGPGTRLTVL.

The rearrangement joins TRBV19 to TRBJ1-5, with D hard to call. The CDR3 sequence is 13 residues long. In germline, CDR1 is LNHDA, CDR2 SQIVND (reference sequence). The V end lost 5 bases, the J end lost 6 bases, and 11 bases lay between the germline ends. The DNA for the CDR3 is TGTGCCAGTAGTTCCAGAGGAGTTCAGCCCCAGCATTTT. Translated: CASSSRGVQPQHF.

The chain has TRBV19 and TRBJ1-5; unclear D gene. V gave up 4 bases and J gave up 4 bases, with 8 bases separating them. The CDR3 loop spans 13 amino acids. Germline assignment: CDR1 LNHDA and CDR2 SQIVND (reference sequence). The CDR3 DNA is TGTGCCAGTAGTACCGAGGGTAATCAGCCCCAGCATTTT. Its protein is CASSTEGNQPQHF.

This rearrangement joins TRBV15 to TRBJ2-1; TRBD2 is a possible D gene (6 bases). Trimming removed 3 bases at V and 5 bases at J, with 14 bases between. This CDR3 region has 15 residues. Germline V lookup: CDR1 LNHNV, CDR2 YYDKDF (reference sequence). The CDR3 loop is CATSREGLPNNEQFF. CDR3 DNA: TGTGCCACCAGCAGGGAAGGACTACCTAACAATGAGCAGTTCTTC.

This chain joins TRBV11-2 and TRBJ2-1; tentatively, D is TRBD2 (5 bases). The CDR3 has 15 residues. Germline CDR1 SGHAT, CDR2 FQNNGV. V was clipped by 1 base and J by 1 base, with 8 bases between them. The CDR3 coding sequence is TGTGCCAGCAGCTTAGGAACTAGATCCTACAATGAGCAGTTCTTC. Its translation is CASSLGTRSYNEQFF.

V and J are TRBV6-1 and TRBJ2-3; TRBD1 matches 7 bases. This CDR3 has 17 residues. Germline CDR1 MNHNS, CDR2 SASEGT. V lost 1 base, J lost 0 bases, and 7 bases stayed unmatched. The CDR3 DNA reads as TGTGCCAGCAGTGAAGACGTAGGGGGCACTAGCACAGATACGCAGTATTTT. It codes for CASSEDVGGTSTDTQYF.

This chain links TRBV5-1 with TRBJ2-5; TRBD1 is a possible D gene (6 bases). There are 14 residues in the CDR3. Germline V gene data show CDR1 as SGHRS and CDR2 as YFSETQ. Trimming shortened V by 4 bases and J by 4 bases, and 14 bases separated the two germline ends. In DNA form, the CDR3 reads TGCGCCAGCAGCATGGGACACTCCACAGAGACCCAGTACTTC. It translates to CASSMGHSTETQYF.

The chain carries TRBV21-1 and TRBJ2-3; the table's TRBD1 call for D was not verified on the DNA. TRBV21-1 is annotated as a pseudogene. The CDR3 length is 17 residues. The CDR3 protein is CASSRFRDREATDTQYF. The CDR3 DNA reads TGTGCCAGCAGCCGTTTCCGGGACAGGGAAGCGACAGATACGCAGTATTTT.

The V and J genes are TRBV5-1 and TRBJ1-6, with a possible D match to TRBD1 (5 bases). V lost 0 bases, J lost 2 bases, and 9 bases lay in between. The CDR3 consists of 16 residues. Germline-derived CDR1 and CDR2 are SGHRS and YFSETQ. The CDR3 sequence is CASSLEAGTYNSPLHF. The CDR3 bases are TGCGCCAGCAGCTTGGAGGCAGGGACCTATAATTCACCCCTCCACTTT.

This sequence joins TRBV21-1 and TRBJ2-7; the table's D gene call, TRBD1, was not cross checked with the DNA. TRBV21-1 is noted as a pseudogene. This CDR3 contains 16 residues. The chain's CDR3 is CASSHNPGHPSYEQYF. In DNA form, the CDR3 reads TGTGCCAGCAGCCATAACCCGGGACATCCCTCCTACGAGCAGTACTTC.

This chain uses TRBV28 with TRBJ2-7; TRBD2 matches 8 bases. The CDR3 sequence is 15 residues long. Losses at the gene ends were 6 bases for V and 7 bases for J; bases not matched to a gene: 14. Germline values: CDR1 MDHEN, CDR2 SYDVKM. CDR3 DNA: TGTGCCAGCAGATCTTTAGGTAGCGGGAACGGGGAGCAGTACTTC. This encodes CASRSLGSGNGEQYF.

This clone came up a few times. The chain links TRBV12-3 or TRBV12-4 to TRBJ1-3; D is unresolved. The CDR3 extends over 13 amino acids. The ends were cut back, 2 bases at V and 4 bases at J, with 6 bases in the middle. The CDR3 sequence is CASSLYSGNTIYF. CDR3 nucleotides: TGTGCCAGCAGTTTATATTCCGGAAACACCATATATTTT.

V usage is TRBV7-3 and J usage is TRBJ2-3, with a possible D match to TRBD2 (7 bases). The CDR3 runs 16 residues. The germline V gene encodes CDR1 SGHTA and CDR2 FQGTGA. V dropped 5 bases and J dropped 8 bases, with 23 bases sitting between them. CDR3 coding DNA: TGTGCCAGCAGCCCAACGGGGGGCGGGGCCAAGGGTACGCAGTATTTT. Its protein product is CASSPTGGGAKGTQYF.